The clone carrying this T cell receptor (beta chain) was counted many times. Its specificity is not known. The data originate from a study of regulatory T cells in long-lasting Graves disease. CDR3-region Arm-PCR and iRepertoire HTBI primers produced the TCR beta libraries. Each CDR3 protein is one row after TCRdb ran MiXCR on the multiplex PCR reads. Among 300,000 to 350,000 distinct CDR3 sequences listed, around 20% were seen once. The trim removed 5 bases at V and 1 base at J, leaving 12 bases unmatched. This CDR3 has 17 amino acids. Germline V lookup: CDR1 SGHTA, CDR2 FQGNSA. Time point defined: persistent/refractory GD, antithyroid drugs over 5 years with positive TRAb. RNA isolated from PBMCs was used to make the TCR library. Study outcomes and limitations: Analysis covered peripheral blood alone, not thyroid tissue. TRBV28, TRBJ1-2 and TRBJ2-5 were segments that persistent disease favored.

Specimen: peripheral blood mononuclear cells (PBMCs), collected when the disease was refractory, from a patient treated with antithyroid drugs. This TCR was recovered from a female donor with Graves disease. V usage is TRBV7-2 and J usage is TRBJ2-5, with 8 bases lining up with TRBD1. CDR3 in amino acids: CASSVQFIGTGQETQYF. The DNA for the CDR3 is TGTGCCAGCAGCGTCCAGTTCATCGGGACAGGCCAAGAGACCCAGTACTTC. Using reference TRBV7-2 and TRBJ2-5 for the parts outside the CDR3, the full variable domain is GAGVSQSPSNKVTEKGKDVELRCDPISGHTALYWYRQSLGQGLEFLIYFQGNSAPDKSGLPSDRFSAERTGGSVSTLTIQRTQQEDSAVYLCASSVQFIGTGQETQYFGPGTRLLVL.